The 28 T cell receptor beta chains listed next were all sequenced from one sample in a study of cytomegalovirus exposure and HLA in healthy donors. PCR primers comprised 60 Vbeta and 13 Jbeta primers. Assay used: immunoSEQ multiplex PCR; TCRdb lists only in-frame clones, some missing. The profile shows about 160,000 clones, roughly 88% of them singletons. The sequencing input was PBMCs. Receptor source: a man in his fifties or sixties in good health and CMV-seropositive.

This clone has a handful of counts. The chain recombines TRBV5-1 with TRBJ1-2; 8 nucleotides line up with TRBD1. The CDR3 consists of 16 residues. Trimming at V came to 4 bases and at J to 7 bases, leaving 15 bases not matched to a gene. Germline V gene lookup returns CDR1 SGHRS and CDR2 YFSETQ. CDR3 region: CASSLVITGGTSGYTF. In nucleotides, the CDR3 is TGCGCCAGCAGCCTCGTAATAACAGGGGGAACGTCTGGCTACACCTTC.

This chain connects TRBV4-1 to TRBJ2-7; TRBD1 matches 11 bases. The CDR3 sequence is 14 residues long. V shed 4 bases and J 2 bases; nucleotides not matched to a gene: 1. Germline assignment: CDR1 MGHRA and CDR2 YSYEKL. CDR3 in amino acids: CASSLDRGPYEQYV. The CDR3 nucleotides read TGCGCCAGCAGCCTGGACAGGGGGCCCTACGAGCAGTACGTC.

This CDR3 is CASDTLQGNTIYF. CDR3 DNA sequence: TGTGCCAGCGACACATTACAGGGAAACACCATATATTTT. The chain employs TRBV6-5 and TRBJ1-3; D gene ambiguous. There are 13 residues in the CDR3. CDR1 is MNHEY and CDR2 is SVGAGI in the germline V gene. The germline V and J ends were trimmed by 8 bases and 4 bases, with 12 bases remaining between them.

The chain links TRBV19 to TRBJ1-1; D remains ambiguous. Germline V gene lookup returns CDR1 LNHDA and CDR2 SQIVND (reference sequence). The CDR3 loop spans 14 amino acids. Trimming removed 3 bases from V and 4 bases from J, with 12 bases in between. The CDR3 loop reads CASSIPPPGTEAFF. The CDR3 bases are TGTGCCAGTAGTATCCCGCCACCGGGCACTGAAGCTTTCTTT.

The chain has TRBV6-6 and TRBJ2-7; a possible D gene is TRBD1 (5 bases). CDR1 MNHNY and CDR2 SVGAGI come from the germline V gene (reference sequence). The CDR3 totals 13 residues. Trimming removed 4 bases from V and 3 bases from J, with 10 bases in between. CDR3 DNA: TGTGCCAGCAGTTCGGTCAGGGACTACGAGCAGTACTTC. It yields the protein CASSSVRDYEQYF.

The chain links TRBV6-5 to TRBJ1-1; D is possibly TRBD1 (6 bases). Germline values: CDR1 MNHEY, CDR2 SVGAGI. The CDR3 has 14 amino acids. The V end lost 8 bases, the J end lost 0 bases, and 13 bases lay between the germline ends. The CDR3 here is CASVGAGLNTEAFF. The CDR3 DNA is TGTGCCAGCGTGGGGGCAGGGCTGAACACTGAAGCTTTCTTT.

The chain is built from TRBV7-3 and TRBJ2-2, with 7 bases matching TRBD1. Germline-derived CDR1 and CDR2 are SGHTA and FQGTGA. The CDR3 is made up of 16 amino acids. J was trimmed by 6 bases and V by 5 bases; bases with no gene match: 12. CDR3 protein: CASSIKGQPGPGELFF. In nucleotides, the CDR3 is TGTGCCAGCAGCATAAAGGGACAGCCGGGTCCCGGGGAGCTGTTTTTT.

V and J are TRBV5-1 and TRBJ2-2; D is ambiguous. Trimming pared 3 bases from V and 0 bases from J, leaving 6 bases between. Germline assignment: CDR1 SGHRS and CDR2 YFSETQ. This CDR3 has 14 amino acids. CDR3 DNA: TGCGCCAGCAGCTCCAGAACGAACACCGGGGAGCTGTTTTTT. Translation gives CASSSRTNTGELFF.

The genes are TRBV18 and TRBJ2-2; maybe TRBD1 (6 bases). The CDR3 is made up of 14 amino acids. The V gene's germline CDR1 is KGHSH and CDR2 LQKENI. V lost 2 bases and J 7 bases, leaving 11 bases between the germline ends. The CDR3 DNA sequence: TGTGCCAGCTCACCAGTGGGGGCGAGCGGGGAGCTGTTTTTT. Residues: CASSPVGASGELFF.

This clone was detected a few times. The chain employs TRBV19 and TRBJ2-1; the match to TRBD2 covers 13 bases. With V trimmed by 4 bases and J by 7 bases, 4 bases remained unmatched. This CDR3 is 15 amino acids long. Germline-derived CDR1 and CDR2 are LNHDA and SQIVND (reference sequence). CDR3 sequence: CASSTTSGGRNEQFF. The CDR3 coding sequence is TGTGCCAGTAGTACGACTAGCGGGGGGCGGAATGAGCAGTTCTTC.

The CDR3 DNA reads TGTGCCAGCAGCGTAGCCGATACGGATCAGCCCCAGCATTTT. It yields the protein CASSVADTDQPQHF. The chain links TRBV9 to TRBJ1-5, with D unclear. The CDR3 consists of 14 residues. CDR1 is SGDLS, CDR2 YYNGEE, per germline. V was shortened by 0 bases and J by 5 bases, with 9 bases between the two germline ends.

V and J are TRBV6-1 and TRBJ1-1; no clear D. CDR3 length: 13 residues. Germline assignment: CDR1 MNHNS and CDR2 SASEGT. With 4 bases removed from V and 2 bases from J, the gap between germline ends came to 8 bases. CDR3 DNA: TGTGCCAGCAGTGGTGCACTTAACACTGAAGCTTTCTTT. Protein product: CASSGALNTEAFF.

The chain recombines TRBV6-4 with TRBJ2-7; no definite D call. Trimming shortened V by 2 bases and J by 3 bases, and 8 bases separated the two germline ends. The CDR3 is 13 residues long. The germline V gene has CDR1 MRHNA and CDR2 SNTAGT. CDR3 in DNA: TGTGCCAGCAGTGACGGGCAGTTCTACGAGCAGTACTTC. It encodes CASSDGQFYEQYF.

This chain uses TRBV5-1 with TRBJ2-2; tentatively, D is TRBD2 (6 bases). The germline V and J ends were trimmed by 0 bases and 6 bases, with 12 bases remaining between them. The V gene's germline CDR1 is SGHRS and CDR2 YFSETQ. CDR3 length: 15 amino acids. The CDR3 DNA reads TGCGCCAGCAGCTTGGATCCCTCGGGGGCCGGGGAGCTGTTTTTT. Protein product: CASSLDPSGAGELFF. The entire variable domain, with the rest obtained from reference TRBV5-1 and TRBJ2-2, is as follows: KAGVTQTPRYLIKTRGQQVTLSCSPISGHRSVSWYQQTPGQGLQFLFEYFSETQRNKGNFPGRFSGRQFSNSRSEMNVSTLELGDSALYLCASSLDPSGAGELFFGEGSRLTVL.

The chain combines TRBV11-3 with TRBJ2-7; 13 positions match TRBD2. J gave up 7 bases and V 11 bases, and 20 bases lay outside the gene matches. The germline CDR1 and CDR2 sequences are SGHNT and YENEEA. The CDR3 extends over 17 amino acids. This CDR3 is CAGWDSQGLAGVGEQYV. DNA of the CDR3: TGTGCCGGATGGGACAGTCAAGGACTAGCGGGAGTTGGTGAGCAGTACGTC.

The chain recombines TRBV18 with TRBJ1-1; D not resolved. The CDR3 consists of 14 residues. V was clipped by 1 base and J by 1 base, with 7 bases between them. From germline, CDR1 is KGHSH and CDR2 LQKENI. CDR3 bases: TGTGCCAGCTCACCACTGGTCAGGAACACTGAAGCTTTCTTT. This gives the protein CASSPLVRNTEAFF.

The chain has TRBV19 and TRBJ1-2; 10 positions match TRBD1. J gave up 11 bases and V 4 bases, and 10 bases lay outside the gene matches. Germline CDR1 is LNHDA and CDR2 is SQIVND (reference sequence). The CDR3 totals 14 residues. CDR3 bases: TGTGCCAGTAGTACCCAAGGGGACAGGGGATCTTACACCTTC. Translation gives CASSTQGDRGSYTF.

This sequence joins TRBV9 and TRBJ2-7, with 7 bases identical to TRBD2. The V segment lost 4 bases and the J segment 0 bases; nucleotides outside the gene matches: 13. CDR3 length equals 17 residues. Germline assignment: CDR1 SGDLS and CDR2 YYNGEE. In DNA form, the CDR3 reads TGTGCCAGCAGCCTCCCTCCCCTAGCGGCAAGCTCCTACGAGCAGTACGTC. The encoded protein is CASSLPPLAASSYEQYV.

This sequence joins TRBV6-1 and TRBJ1-1; TRBD1 is a possible D gene (5 bases). Germline-derived CDR1 and CDR2 are MNHNS and SASEGT. This CDR3 contains 14 residues. V was cut by 5 bases and J by 6 bases, with 16 bases left in between. CDR3 loop: CASSWVQVGAEAFF. CDR3 nucleotide sequence: TGTGCCAGCAGTTGGGTACAGGTCGGCGCTGAAGCTTTCTTT.

The V and J genes are TRBV29-1 and TRBJ1-2, with D perhaps TRBD1 (5 bases). The CDR3 runs to 13 residues. The V end lost 5 bases, the J end lost 8 bases, and 18 bases lay between the germline ends. Germline loops: CDR1 SQVTM, CDR2 ANQGSEA. DNA of the CDR3: TGCAGCGTTCCTAACGGACATTCCCGCGGCTACACCTTC. The encoded protein is CSVPNGHSRGYTF.

This rearrangement joins TRBV2 to TRBJ2-1; D might be TRBD2 (5 bases). V dropped 10 bases and J dropped 15 bases, with 16 bases sitting between them. The germline V gene encodes CDR1 SNHLY and CDR2 FYNNEI. This CDR3 has 10 residues. The CDR3 region is CATVRGRLFF. In DNA, the CDR3 is TGTGCCACTGTACGGGGTAGGCTGTTCTTC.

J is TRBJ2-1 and V is TRBV27; D might be TRBD1 (6 bases). The CDR3 runs to 15 residues. Germline lookup yields CDR1 MNHEY and CDR2 SMNVEV (reference sequence). Between the trimmed V and J ends, which lost 8 bases and 7 bases, there was a span of 21 bases. The CDR3 DNA follows: TGTGCCAGCGGCCTACCGGGACATAGCATGAATGAGCAGTTCTTC. Translation: CASGLPGHSMNEQFF.

The chain uses TRBV5-5 and TRBJ1-1; D gene ambiguous. Germline V gene sequence: CDR1 SGHKS, CDR2 YYEKEE (reference sequence). This CDR3 has 14 residues. V lost 4 bases to trimming and J lost 5 bases, with 15 bases between them. The CDR3 region is CASSVSWGETEAFF. The CDR3 nucleotides are TGTGCCAGCAGCGTGAGCTGGGGAGAGACTGAAGCTTTCTTT.

V gene TRBV18 combines with J gene TRBJ2-1; 8 positions agree with TRBD1. There are 15 residues in the CDR3. Trimming removed 3 bases from V and 6 bases from J; junction bases left unmatched: 7. Germline V gene data show CDR1 as KGHSH and CDR2 as LQKENI. DNA of the CDR3: TGTGCCAGCTCACCGCAGGGGGCCCCTATCAATGAGCAGTTCTTC. Translating gives CASSPQGAPINEQFF.

CDR3 protein: CASSSTGPDYGYTF. The CDR3 DNA sequence: TGTGCCAGTAGTAGTACAGGGCCCGACTATGGCTACACCTTC. This chain joins TRBV19 and TRBJ1-2; TRBD1 might be the D (6 bases). V dropped 4 bases and J dropped 3 bases, with 12 bases sitting between them. This CDR3 spans 14 amino acids. Germline CDR1 reads LNHDA; CDR2 reads SQIVND (reference sequence).

This chain uses TRBV6-1 with TRBJ1-5; perhaps TRBD1 as D (5 bases). The germline V gene encodes CDR1 MNHNS and CDR2 SASEGT. CDR3 length: 15 amino acids. V lost 5 bases and J lost 11, with 22 bases in between. CDR3 bases: TGTGCCAGCAGTACGGGGGGAGTTCGGGTTAAGTCCCAGCATTTT. Amino acids: CASSTGGVRVKSQHF.

The V and J genes are TRBV7-2 and TRBJ1-1, with D hard to call. This CDR3 is 14 amino acids long. The germline V gene has CDR1 SGHTA and CDR2 FQGNSA. The V end was cut by 5 bases, the J end by 6 bases, with 16 bases between. This chain's CDR3 is CASSVLREEAEAFF. The CDR3 DNA sequence: TGTGCCAGCAGCGTGCTCCGGGAGGAAGCTGAAGCTTTCTTT.

V usage is TRBV19 and J usage is TRBJ2-2, with D possibly matching TRBD1 (6 bases). Germline loops: CDR1 LNHDA, CDR2 SQIVND (reference sequence). This CDR3 region has 15 residues. V was shortened by 5 bases and J by 1 base, with 11 bases between the two germline ends. The CDR3: CASSSQGLNTGELFF. The CDR3 DNA follows: TGTGCCAGTAGTTCACAGGGTCTGAACACCGGGGAGCTGTTTTTT.